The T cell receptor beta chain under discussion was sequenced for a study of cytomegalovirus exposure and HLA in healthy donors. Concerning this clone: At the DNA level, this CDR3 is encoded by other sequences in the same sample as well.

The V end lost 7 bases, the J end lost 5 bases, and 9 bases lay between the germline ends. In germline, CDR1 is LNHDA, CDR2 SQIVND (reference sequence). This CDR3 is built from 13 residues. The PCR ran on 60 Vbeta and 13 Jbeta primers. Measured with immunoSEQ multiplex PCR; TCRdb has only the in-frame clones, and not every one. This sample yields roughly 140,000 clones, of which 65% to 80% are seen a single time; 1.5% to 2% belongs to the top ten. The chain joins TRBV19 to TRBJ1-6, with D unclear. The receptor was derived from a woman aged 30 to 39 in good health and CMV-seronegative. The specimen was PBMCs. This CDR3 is CASKGGNNSPLHF. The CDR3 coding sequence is TGTGCCAGTAAGGGAGGGAATAATTCACCCCTCCACTTT.